This entry describes one T cell receptor (beta chain). Source study methods: It was from reference gene primer amplification that nucleated cell counts were estimated. Data came from immunoSEQ multiplex PCR; TCRdb stores just in-frame clones and leaves some out. V, J and clone size derive from that table, while D and trimming were established from the DNA sequence. The sample yields around 160,000 clones, approximately 90% seen once. The sample is drawn from a study of blood T cell repertoires in COVID-19. The wider study: The United States, Italy and Spain were the sources of the acute and convalescent COVID-19 samples.

V gave up 1 base and J gave up 9 bases, with 10 bases separating them. Germline CDR1 reads LGHDT; CDR2 reads YNNKEL (reference sequence). The CDR3 covers 13 residues. The chain employs TRBV3-1 (or the pseudogene TRBV3-2) and TRBJ2-1, with D hard to call. This TCR derives from a young man with acute or convalescent COVID-19. The specimen was peripheral blood. In DNA, the CDR3 is TGTGCCAGCAGCCAAGCCTTTAGTTCTGAGCAGTTCTTC. This translates into CASSQAFSSEQFF.